This T cell receptor beta chain was profiled in a study of T cells after yellow fever vaccination. The CDR3 totals 13 residues. The V gene's germline CDR1 is SGHAT and CDR2 FQNNGV. MiXCR was run by TCRdb on the 5' RACE reads, yielding one entry per CDR3 protein. The sample shows some 500,000 distinct CDR3 sequences, less than 15% of them seen only once. Specimen: PBMCs, collected on the day of the yellow fever booster vaccination. The sequence came from a man younger than 40 who received the YFV17D yellow fever vaccine. The chain couples TRBV11-2 to TRBJ1-4; D gene ambiguous. The DNA end is a closer match to TRBJ2-2, so the J assignment may be wrong. The CDR3 nucleotides read TGTGCCAGCAGCTTAGGGCAGAGGGGGGAGCTGTTTTTT. Its protein product is CASSLGQRGELFF.